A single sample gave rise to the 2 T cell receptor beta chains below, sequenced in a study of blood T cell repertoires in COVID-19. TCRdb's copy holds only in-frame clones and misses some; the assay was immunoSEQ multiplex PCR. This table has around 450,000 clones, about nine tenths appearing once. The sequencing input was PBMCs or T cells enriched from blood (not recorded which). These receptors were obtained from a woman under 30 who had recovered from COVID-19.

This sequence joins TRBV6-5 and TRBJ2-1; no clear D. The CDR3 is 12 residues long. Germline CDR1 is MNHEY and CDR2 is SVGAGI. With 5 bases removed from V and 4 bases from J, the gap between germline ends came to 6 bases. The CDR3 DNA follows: TGTGCCAGCAGTAACAGTTACAATGAGCAGTTCTTC. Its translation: CASSNSYNEQFF.

The CDR3 protein is CASSQGGNWGGTDTQYF. The CDR3 DNA sequence: TGTGCCAGCAGCCAAGGAGGTAATTGGGGGGGCACAGATACGCAGTATTTT. The chain links TRBV3-1 (or the pseudogene TRBV3-2) to TRBJ2-3; TRBD2 might be the D (6 bases). The CDR3 consists of 17 residues. Germline-derived CDR1 and CDR2 are LGHDT and YNNKEL (reference sequence). V lost 1 base and J lost 1, with 15 bases in between.